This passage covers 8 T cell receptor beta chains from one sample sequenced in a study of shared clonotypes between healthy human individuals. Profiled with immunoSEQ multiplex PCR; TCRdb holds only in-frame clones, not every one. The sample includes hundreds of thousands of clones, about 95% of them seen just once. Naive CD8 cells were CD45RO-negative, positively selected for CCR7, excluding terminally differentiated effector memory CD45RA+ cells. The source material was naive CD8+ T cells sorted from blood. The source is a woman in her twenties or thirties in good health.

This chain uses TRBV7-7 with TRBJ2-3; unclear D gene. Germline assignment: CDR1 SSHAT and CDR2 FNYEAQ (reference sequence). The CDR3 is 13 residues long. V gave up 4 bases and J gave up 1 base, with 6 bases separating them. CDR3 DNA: TGTGCCAGCAGCTCAGGAGGCACAGATACGCAGTATTTT. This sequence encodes CASSSGGTDTQYF.

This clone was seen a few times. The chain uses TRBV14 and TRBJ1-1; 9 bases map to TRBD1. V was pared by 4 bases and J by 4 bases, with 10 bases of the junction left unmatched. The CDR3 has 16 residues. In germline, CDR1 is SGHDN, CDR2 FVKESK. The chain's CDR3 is CASSLGQGKMGTEAFF. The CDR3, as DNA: TGTGCCAGCAGCCTGGGACAGGGAAAGATGGGCACTGAAGCTTTCTTT.

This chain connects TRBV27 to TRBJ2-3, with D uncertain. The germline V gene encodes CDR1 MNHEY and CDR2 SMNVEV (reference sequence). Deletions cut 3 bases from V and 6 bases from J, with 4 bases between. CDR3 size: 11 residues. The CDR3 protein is CASSFSDTQYF. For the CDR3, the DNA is TGTGCCAGCAGTTTTTCCGATACGCAGTATTTT.

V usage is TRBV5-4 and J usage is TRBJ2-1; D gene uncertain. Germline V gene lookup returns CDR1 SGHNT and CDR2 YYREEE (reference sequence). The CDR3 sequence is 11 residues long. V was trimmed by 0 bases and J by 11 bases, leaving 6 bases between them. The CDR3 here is CASSLVSQQFF. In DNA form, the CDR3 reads TGTGCCAGCAGCTTGGTTTCACAGCAGTTCTTC.

CDR3: CASSLYRGSSYEQYF. CDR3 in DNA: TGTGCCAGCAGTTTATATCGCGGGAGCTCCTACGAGCAGTACTTC. The chain links TRBV27 to TRBJ2-7, with TRBD2 matching over 7 bases. V shed 1 base and J 0 bases; nucleotides not matched to a gene: 3. Germline CDR1 and CDR2: MNHEY and SMNVEV (reference sequence). The CDR3 extends over 15 amino acids.

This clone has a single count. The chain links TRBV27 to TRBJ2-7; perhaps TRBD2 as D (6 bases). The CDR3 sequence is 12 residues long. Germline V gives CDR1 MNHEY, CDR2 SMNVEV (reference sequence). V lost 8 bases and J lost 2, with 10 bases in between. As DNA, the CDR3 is TGTGCCAGCGGAGGAGGGACCTACGAGCAGTACTTC. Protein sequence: CASGGGTYEQYF.

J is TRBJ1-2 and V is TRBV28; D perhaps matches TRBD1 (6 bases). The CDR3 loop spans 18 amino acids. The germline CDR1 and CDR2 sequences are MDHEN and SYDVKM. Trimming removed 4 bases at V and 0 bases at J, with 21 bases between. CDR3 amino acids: CASSSTVAGVLTNYGYTF. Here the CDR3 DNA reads TGTGCCAGCAGTTCGACCGTGGCAGGGGTGCTGACTAACTATGGCTACACCTTC.

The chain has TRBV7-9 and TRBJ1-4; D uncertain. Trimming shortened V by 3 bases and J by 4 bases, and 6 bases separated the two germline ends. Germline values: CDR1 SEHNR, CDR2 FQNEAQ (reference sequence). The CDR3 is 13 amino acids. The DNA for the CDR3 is TGTGCCAGCAGCTTTGAAAGTAATGAAAAACTGTTTTTT. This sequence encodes CASSFESNEKLFF.